This T cell receptor (beta chain) originates from a study of blood T cell repertoires in COVID-19 (dated by TCRdb to 2018 to 2021). As for the study more broadly: Samples covering the acute and convalescent phases of COVID-19 were provided by collaborators in the United States, Italy and Spain. The material from the prospective study consisted of cDNA or gDNA derived from T cells, B-cell-depleted T cells, or PBMCs. The dataset comprised deeply sampled blood TCRbeta repertoires from subjects exposed to, actively infected with, or recovered from COVID-19. The repertoires were released in a freely available public database intended as a resource for research on the immune response to SARS-CoV-2. Samples came from the ongoing ImmuneRACE study (first 160 participants) plus 1,254 subjects from 6 global collaborators. Sample metadata almost always included a de-identified subject ID, COVID-19 status, age in years and sex. Where HLA class I and class II types were available, the types were taken from metadata supplied by the sample provider, not from assay-based typing.

A second Seattle source provided samples from volunteer blood donors who had recovered from COVID-19. Whole blood was collected in K2EDTA tubes by collaborating institutions according to the institutions' own protocols. For TCRbeta analysis, collaborator samples were shipped as frozen whole blood, as isolated PBMCs, or as DNA extracted from either sample type. Comment on this clone: Its antigen has not been determined. Base-call qualities are not available, and no considerably larger clone is one nucleotide away.

TCRbeta CDR3 regions were amplified from genomic DNA using the immunoSEQ Assay, a bias-controlled multiplex PCR. The source study handled its data this way. Nucleated cell counts per sample were estimated from amplification of reference gene primers within the assay. To quantify the absolute abundance of each unique TCRbeta CDR3 rearrangement, sequence reads were collapsed and filtered. For each sample, productive Simpson clonality was calculated by taking the square root of Simpson's diversity index across productive rearrangements. Held by TCRdb, this immuneACCESS table contains in-frame sequences only and omits some clones. Under half of the omission traces to an unresolved V gene where checked; the cause of the rest is unknown. V, J and clone size are taken as reported in that table, and D and trimming were inferred from the DNA itself. Present in this sample are over 150,000 clones, about 83% of which were seen just once. The ten largest clones add up to 0.7% to 0.9% of the sample.

What the study reported, not specific to this receptor: How much clinical and demographic metadata was included differed by source and by participant, and the metadata was provided uncurated.

This receptor was taken from a woman aged 18-29 years who had recovered from COVID-19. What was sequenced was peripheral blood.

The CDR3 loop reads CASLTGNEQFF. The bases read TGTGCCTCCTTGACTGGCAATGAGCAGTTCTTC. The chain is made from TRBV19 and TRBJ2-1, with the D gene call left open. CDR1 and CDR2, per the germline V gene (reference sequence), are LNHDA and SQIVND. Relative to germline, V is 11 bases shorter and J is 6 bases shorter, with 11 bases between their ends. Taken from cysteine to phenylalanine, the CDR3 has 11 residues. Only the CDR3 region is kept as DNA, spanning 33 bases read in frame from base 1.